This TCR beta chain was captured in a study of CD8 T cells in Susac syndrome. The V gene's germline CDR1 is SQVTM and CDR2 ANQGSEA. CDR3 length: 12 amino acids. Trimming took 6 bases from V and 5 from J, leaving 13 bases between them. In Susac syndrome patients, recently defined diagnostic criteria for definite or probable disease were met. After extraction with the RNeasy kit, roughly 0.5 to 1 ug of the RNA was reverse transcribed using random hexamers. immunoSEQ multiplex PCR amplified TCR beta CDR3 across 54 Vbeta, 13 Jbeta. TCRdb re-analysed the immunoSEQ multiplex PCR reads in MiXCR, keeping a single row per CDR3 protein. The sample yields around 100,000 distinct CDR3 sequences, 95% seen once.

The sample taken for sequencing was CD8+ T cells from PBMCs. The clonotype originates from a human donor with Susac syndrome. The V call is TRBV29-1, the J call TRBJ1-1; a weak D match, TRBD1 (6 bases). The CDR3: CSVLQGWTEAFF. CDR3 nucleotides: TGCAGCGTACTACAGGGATGGACTGAAGCTTTCTTT.